This section outlines one T cell receptor beta chain sequence together with its context. No antigen is known for it. The data were taken from a study of PD-1 blockade in classical Hodgkin lymphoma. Study-wide background: Intravenous infusions of nivolumab 3 mg/kg reached patients every 2 weeks.

Regarding time point: cycle 4 day 1 (C4D1), after less than 7 weeks of nivolumab. Every patient relapsed after autologous stem cell transplantation, and brentuximab vedotin exposure varied. Whole-study findings and limits: Repertoire differences lack defined causes, possibly disease activity or prior therapy. TCR diversity in CD4+, not CD8+, cells rose significantly by C4D1.

The data were produced by immunoSEQ multiplex PCR, yet TCRdb's version contains in-frame clones alone and is incomplete. The table has tens of thousands of clones, roughly nine tenths seen once. This TCR came from a human donor with classical Hodgkin lymphoma. The input for sequencing was peripheral blood mononuclear cells (PBMCs), taken before the fourth cycle of nivolumab.

This CDR3 reads CASSQGLAGVTGELFF. The CDR3 nucleotides read TGCGCCAGCAGCCAAGGACTAGCGGGAGTCACCGGGGAGCTGTTTTTT. The rearrangement uses TRBV4-1 and TRBJ2-2, with 12 bases lining up with TRBD2. CDR3 length: 16 amino acids. In germline, CDR1 is MGHRA, CDR2 YSYEKL. V dropped 1 base and J dropped 4; count of bases not matched to a gene: 1.